The next 32 T cell receptor beta chains were all read from a single sample in a study of blood T cell repertoires in COVID-19. TCRdb's copy holds only in-frame clones and misses some; the assay was immunoSEQ multiplex PCR. The profile shows approximately 250,000 clones, over 75% of them singletons. Sample: peripheral blood. Receptors originate from a middle-aged man with COVID-19, enrolled during active disease.

The chain joins TRBV3-1 (or the pseudogene TRBV3-2) to TRBJ2-1, with TRBD1 as a possible D gene (6 bases). V lost 2 bases, J lost 7 bases, and 18 bases lay in between. This CDR3 is built from 16 residues. CDR1 is LGHDT, CDR2 YNNKEL, per germline (reference sequence). This chain's CDR3 is CASSQRRSETGNEQFF. The DNA for the CDR3 is TGTGCCAGCAGCCAAAGGAGATCGGAAACAGGGAATGAGCAGTTCTTC.

Only a few counts were recorded for this clone. This chain uses TRBV3-1 (or the pseudogene TRBV3-2) with TRBJ2-3; 8 nucleotides agree with TRBD2. Germline V lookup: CDR1 LGHDT, CDR2 YNNKEL (reference sequence). The CDR3 is made up of 16 amino acids. V lost 4 bases to trimming and J lost 5 bases; unmatched junction nucleotides: 11. For the CDR3, the DNA is TGTGCCAGCAGCCCAATGGGCGGGGGGCCTGGAGATACGCAGTATTTT. Translation: CASSPMGGGPGDTQYF.

This clone was found once. The chain links TRBV27 to TRBJ2-7; D unresolved. Germline CDR1 MNHEY, CDR2 SMNVEV (reference sequence). The CDR3 loop spans 13 amino acids. The V end lost 1 base, the J end lost 1 base, and 5 bases lay between the germline ends. CDR3 protein: CASSLYQSYEQYF. CDR3 coding DNA: TGTGCCAGCAGTTTATACCAGTCCTACGAGCAGTACTTC.

V and J are TRBV15 and TRBJ1-5; D is ambiguous. The V gene's germline CDR1 is LNHNV and CDR2 YYDKDF (reference sequence). This CDR3 is 16 amino acids long. V was clipped by 1 base and J by 7 bases, with 17 bases between them. The CDR3 nucleotides read TGTGCCACCAGCAGAGTAGGACTCCCAACTGGCCAGCCCCAGCATTTT. Amino acids: CATSRVGLPTGQPQHF.

J is TRBJ2-7 and V is TRBV5-5; 8 bases are a match to TRBD2. Germline CDR1 is SGHKS and CDR2 is YYEKEE (reference sequence). CDR3 size: 14 residues. V lost 1 base, J lost 5 bases, and 5 bases stayed unmatched. The CDR3 nucleotides are TGTGCCAGCAGCTTGCCGGGGGGGCCTCACGAGCAGTACTTC. This encodes CASSLPGGPHEQYF.

This clone appeared once. The chain recombines TRBV19 with TRBJ1-2, with D possibly being TRBD1 (5 bases). The CDR3 covers 13 residues. V lost 3 bases to trimming and J lost 8 bases, with 13 bases between them. The germline V gene encodes CDR1 LNHDA and CDR2 SQIVND (reference sequence). CDR3 residues: CASSIFGRGGYTF. In DNA, the CDR3 is TGTGCCAGTAGTATTTTTGGGAGGGGAGGCTACACCTTC.

The chain links TRBV9 to TRBJ2-2; 11 nucleotides agree with TRBD1. The CDR3 length is 15 residues. CDR1 SGDLS and CDR2 YYNGEE come from the germline V gene. The V segment lost 4 bases and the J segment 5 bases; nucleotides outside the gene matches: 4. The DNA for the CDR3 is TGTGCCAGCAGCCCGGACAGGGGGCGGACCGGGGAGCTGTTTTTT. This codes for CASSPDRGRTGELFF.

V is TRBV10-1 and J is TRBJ2-2, with 7 bases identical to TRBD1. Per germline, CDR1 WNHNN and CDR2 SYGVQD (reference sequence). The V gene end was trimmed by 4 bases and the J gene end by 0 bases; junction bases not matched to a gene: 8. This CDR3 is built from 17 residues. The CDR3 DNA sequence: TGCGCCAGCAGTGTCTCCGGGACAGCGCCGAACACCGGGGAGCTGTTTTTT. Its translation: CASSVSGTAPNTGELFF.

The gene calls are TRBV28 and TRBJ2-5, with TRBD2 matching over 10 bases. Germline values: CDR1 MDHEN, CDR2 SYDVKM. With 3 bases clipped from V and 4 bases from J, the junction kept 5 bases outside the gene matches. CDR3 length: 15 residues. This chain's CDR3 is CASSFTSGDRETQYF. CDR3 DNA: TGTGCCAGCAGTTTCACTAGCGGGGATAGAGAGACCCAGTACTTC.

A single count supports this clone. This chain joins TRBV9 and TRBJ2-5; no clear D gene. Trimming removed 1 base at V and 4 bases at J, with 11 bases between. This CDR3 has 14 amino acids. Germline lookup yields CDR1 SGDLS and CDR2 YYNGEE. CDR3 coding DNA: TGTGCCAGCAGCGTACCAGGAATCGGAGAGACCCAGTACTTC. Protein sequence: CASSVPGIGETQYF.

J is TRBJ2-2 and V is TRBV24-1; weak D call: TRBD1 (6 bases). Trimming took off 7 bases at V and 3 bases at J, with 17 bases between the two ends. CDR3 length: 16 residues. Germline V gives CDR1 KGHDR, CDR2 SFDVKD. The CDR3 DNA follows: TGTGCCACCAGCCCAACAGGCTGGGGGCACACCGGGGAGCTGTTTTTT. Its translation: CATSPTGWGHTGELFF.

CDR3 DNA: TGTGCCTGGAACATGGGGCAGATCAATTCACCCCTCCACTTT. Residues: CAWNMGQINSPLHF. J is TRBJ1-6 and V is TRBV30, with D possibly being TRBD1 (5 bases). The CDR3 has 14 amino acids. Trimming removed 4 bases at V and 7 bases at J, with 14 bases between. Germline V CDR1 and CDR2: GTSNPN, SVGIG (reference sequence). The whole variable domain, remainder taken from reference TRBV30 and TRBJ1-6, is SQTIHQWPATLVQPVGSPLSLECTVEGTSNPNLYWYRQAAGRGLQLLFYSVGIGQISSEVPQNLSASRPQDRQFILSSKKLLLSDSGFYLCAWNMGQINSPLHFGNGTRLTVT.

The chain links TRBV7-3 to TRBJ1-1, with D tentatively TRBD1 (6 bases). V lost 5 bases to trimming and J lost 0 bases, with 10 bases between them. The CDR3 has 14 residues. Germline V lookup: CDR1 SGHTA, CDR2 FQGTGA. CDR3 nucleotide sequence: TGTGCCAGCAGCCTGACAGGACTGAACACTGAAGCTTTCTTT. This gives the protein CASSLTGLNTEAFF.

In this sample, this clone turned up once. The chain has TRBV3-1 (or the pseudogene TRBV3-2) and TRBJ2-3; the D gene is possibly TRBD2 (6 bases). The germline CDR1 and CDR2 sequences are LGHDT and YNNKEL (reference sequence). The CDR3 is made up of 15 amino acids. V was shortened by 1 base and J by 3 bases, with 11 bases between the two germline ends. The CDR3 sequence is CASSQGVGGTDTQYF. CDR3 bases: TGTGCCAGCAGCCAAGGGGTCGGGGGTACAGATACGCAGTATTTT.

This clone was detected only once. V and J are TRBV2 and TRBJ2-5, with 11 bases fitting TRBD1. The CDR3 length is 13 residues. J was trimmed by 5 bases and V by 8 bases; bases with no gene match: 4. Looked up from germline, CDR1 is SNHLY and CDR2 is FYNNEI. The CDR3 bases are TGTGCCAGCCGGACAGGGGGCTGGGAGACCCAGTACTTC. Protein sequence: CASRTGGWETQYF.

The V and J genes are TRBV5-1 and TRBJ2-7, with 10 bases that match TRBD1. The ends lost 5 bases at V and 5 bases at J; junction bases unmatched: 13. The CDR3 has 16 residues. Germline CDR1 reads SGHRS; CDR2 reads YFSETQ. CDR3 protein: CASRDIFRDRGNEQYF. The CDR3 DNA follows: TGCGCCAGCAGGGATATATTCCGGGACAGGGGAAACGAGCAGTACTTC.

The chain employs TRBV27 and TRBJ2-7; 12 nucleotides align to TRBD2. Germline trimming cut 5 bases from V and 8 bases from J; bases unmatched to any gene: 10. The CDR3 runs 15 residues. In germline, CDR1 is MNHEY, CDR2 SMNVEV (reference sequence). CDR3 coding DNA: TGTGCCAGCAGTCCCCCCGGACTAGCGGGGTCTCAGCAGTACTTC. Translated: CASSPPGLAGSQQYF.

This rearrangement joins TRBV10-3 to TRBJ2-6, with TRBD2 identical over 8 bases. Germline CDR1 is ENHRY and CDR2 is SYGVKD. The CDR3 totals 18 residues. V lost 7 bases to trimming and J lost 0 bases; unmatched junction nucleotides: 11. This CDR3 reads CAIMPGGGPSSGANVLTF. DNA of the CDR3: TGTGCCATCATGCCCGGCGGGGGGCCGAGCTCTGGGGCCAACGTCCTGACTTTC.

This clone came up once. The chain has TRBV2 and TRBJ1-5; D might be TRBD1 (6 bases). CDR1 and CDR2 (germline): SNHLY, FYNNEI. CDR3 length: 16 amino acids. The V end lost 6 bases, the J end lost 1 base, and 16 bases lay between the germline ends. This CDR3 reads CASRKTGTGSNQPQHF. The DNA for the CDR3 is TGTGCCAGCAGGAAAACAGGGACGGGGAGCAATCAGCCCCAGCATTTT.

V is TRBV5-8 and J is TRBJ1-6; TRBD1 matches 7 bases. Germline trimming cut 0 bases from V and 8 bases from J; bases unmatched to any gene: 11. This CDR3 is 17 amino acids long. Germline CDR1 and CDR2: SGHTS and YDEGEE. CDR3 region: CASSLAPDRVGYSPLHF. The CDR3 DNA follows: TGTGCCAGCAGCTTGGCCCCCGACAGGGTGGGGTATTCACCCCTCCACTTT.

The chain links TRBV14 to TRBJ2-1, with D hard to call. V lost 0 bases and J 4 bases, leaving 7 bases between the germline ends. The germline CDR1 and CDR2 sequences are SGHDN and FVKESK. CDR3 size: 14 residues. The CDR3: CASSQDNGYNEQFF. CDR3 bases: TGTGCCAGCAGCCAAGATAACGGGTACAATGAGCAGTTCTTC.

The CDR3, as DNA: TGTGCCAGCAGCCTAGAGGGGACTCTAAGCTCTGGAAACACCATATATTTT. Protein sequence: CASSLEGTLSSGNTIYF. The chain has TRBV4-2 and TRBJ1-3; D might be TRBD1 (5 bases). Germline V gene data show CDR1 as LGHNA and CDR2 as YNFKEQ. Trimming left V 4 bases short and J 0 bases short, with 16 bases between. The CDR3 length is 17 residues.

V is TRBV7-2 and J is TRBJ1-5; D gene unclear. Germline CDR1 reads SGHTA; CDR2 reads FQGNSA. This CDR3 spans 14 amino acids. The ends were cut back, 5 bases at V and 2 bases at J, with 10 bases in the middle. The CDR3, as DNA: TGTGCCAGCAGCGAGTGGGCAGGCAATCAGCCCCAGCATTTT. Translation: CASSEWAGNQPQHF.

This clone was detected only once. This rearrangement joins TRBV27 to TRBJ1-4; 8 nucleotides align to TRBD1. V dropped 6 bases and J dropped 10; count of bases not matched to a gene: 16. Germline CDR1 MNHEY, CDR2 SMNVEV (reference sequence). CDR3 length: 16 amino acids. The CDR3 nucleotides are TGTGCCAGCAGCCAATGGCTCGGCCCCGGGACAGGAAAACTGTTTTTT. Encoded protein: CASSQWLGPGTGKLFF.

This clone was counted a few times. The rearrangement links TRBV15 to TRBJ1-5; TRBD1 might be the D (5 bases). Germline CDR1 reads LNHNV; CDR2 reads YYDKDF (reference sequence). The V gene lost 0 bases and the J gene lost 7 bases, with 10 bases spanning the gap. The CDR3 runs to 14 residues. The chain's CDR3 is CATSRDRVWQPQHF. The CDR3 region has the DNA TGTGCCACCAGCAGAGACAGGGTTTGGCAGCCCCAGCATTTT.

DNA for the CDR3: TGTGCCAGCAGTTTCTCTCGACAGCGCCCTAACTATGGCTACACCTTC. This gives the protein CASSFSRQRPNYGYTF. The rearrangement joins TRBV6-2 or TRBV6-3 to TRBJ1-2; TRBD1 might be the D (5 bases). The CDR3 consists of 16 residues. V lost 4 bases to trimming and J lost 0 bases, with 15 bases between them. Germline V CDR1 and CDR2: MNHEY, SVGEGT.

The chain uses TRBV11-2 and TRBJ1-5; no clear D. This CDR3 has 14 residues. Germline values: CDR1 SGHAT, CDR2 FQNNGV. Trimming left V 2 bases short and J 2 bases short, with 7 bases between. The CDR3 sequence is CASSLTQGNQPQHF. The CDR3 coding sequence is TGTGCCAGCAGCTTAACTCAGGGCAATCAGCCCCAGCATTTT.

As for this clone: Additional DNA sequences in this sample encode the identical CDR3. This chain joins TRBV7-2 and TRBJ1-1; TRBD1 aligns across 7 bases. Germline V gene data show CDR1 as SGHTA and CDR2 as FQGNSA. The CDR3 is 14 amino acids. After removal of 5 bases from V and 0 bases from J, the junction contained 3 bases not matched to a gene. The DNA of the CDR3 is TGTGCCAGCAGCCTAGGGGGCGTGAACACTGAAGCTTTCTTT. This codes for CASSLGGVNTEAFF.

V gene TRBV12-3 or TRBV12-4 combines with J gene TRBJ1-2; 7 bases align to TRBD1. The junction had 6 bases not matched to a gene; V was cut back by 5 bases and J by 6 bases. The CDR3 loop spans 13 amino acids. In DNA form, the CDR3 reads TGTGCCAGCAGTACCCACGACAGGGATGGCTACACCTTC. Translation: CASSTHDRDGYTF.

The chain couples TRBV12-3 or TRBV12-4 to TRBJ1-5; 7 bases fit TRBD1. The CDR3 runs 13 residues. V trimming: 6 bases; J trimming: 4 bases; junction bases outside the gene matches: 3. CDR3 DNA: TGTGCCAGCAGGGGACAGATAAATCAGCCCCAGCATTTT. The encoded protein is CASRGQINQPQHF.

The chain couples TRBV3-1 (or the pseudogene TRBV3-2) to TRBJ2-2, with TRBD1 as a possible D gene (5 bases). V lost 2 bases and J 1 base, leaving 8 bases between the germline ends. This CDR3 comprises 15 residues. The germline V gene encodes CDR1 LGHDT and CDR2 YNNKEL (reference sequence). The CDR3 nucleotides are TGTGCCAGCAGCCAAAGGGGCGGGAACACCGGGGAGCTGTTTTTT. This gives the protein CASSQRGGNTGELFF.

The V call is TRBV6-1, the J call TRBJ2-3, with TRBD2 matching 10 bases. Per germline, CDR1 MNHNS and CDR2 SASEGT. CDR3 length: 17 amino acids. V dropped 0 bases and J dropped 4; count of bases not matched to a gene: 7. The CDR3 loop reads CASSEAWASGGPDTQYF. Here the CDR3 DNA reads TGTGCCAGCAGTGAAGCTTGGGCTAGCGGGGGACCAGATACGCAGTATTTT.